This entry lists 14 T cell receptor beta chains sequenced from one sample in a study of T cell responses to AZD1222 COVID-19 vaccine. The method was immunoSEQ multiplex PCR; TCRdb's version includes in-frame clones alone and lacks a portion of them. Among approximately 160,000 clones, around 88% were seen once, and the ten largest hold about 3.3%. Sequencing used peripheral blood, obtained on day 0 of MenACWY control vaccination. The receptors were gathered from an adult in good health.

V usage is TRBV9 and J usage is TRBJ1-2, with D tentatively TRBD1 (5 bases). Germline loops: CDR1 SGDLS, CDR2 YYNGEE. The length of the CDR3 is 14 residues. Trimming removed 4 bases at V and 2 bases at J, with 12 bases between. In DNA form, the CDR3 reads TGTGCCAGCAGCCCACAGACAGTGAACTATGGCTACACCTTC. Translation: CASSPQTVNYGYTF.

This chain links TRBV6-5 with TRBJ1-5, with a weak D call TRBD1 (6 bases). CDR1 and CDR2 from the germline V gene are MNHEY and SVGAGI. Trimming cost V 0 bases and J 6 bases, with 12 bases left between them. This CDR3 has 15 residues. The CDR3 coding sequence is TGTGCCAGCAGTTACTCTTTCAGGGGAGGTCAGCCCCAGCATTTT. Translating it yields CASSYSFRGGQPQHF.

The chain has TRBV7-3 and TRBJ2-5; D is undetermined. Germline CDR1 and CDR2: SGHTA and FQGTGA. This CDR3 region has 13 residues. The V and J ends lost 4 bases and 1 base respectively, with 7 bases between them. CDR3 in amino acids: CASSWSLQETQYF. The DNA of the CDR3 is TGTGCCAGCAGCTGGAGCCTCCAAGAGACCCAGTACTTC.

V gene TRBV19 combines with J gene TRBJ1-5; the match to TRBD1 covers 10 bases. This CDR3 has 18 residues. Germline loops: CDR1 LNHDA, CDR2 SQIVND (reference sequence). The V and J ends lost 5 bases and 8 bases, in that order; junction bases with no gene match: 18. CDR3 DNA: TGTGCCAGTAGTGCAGGGGCGCGGGGACAGGGGTCTCTAAAGCCCCAGCATTTT. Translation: CASSAGARGQGSLKPQHF.

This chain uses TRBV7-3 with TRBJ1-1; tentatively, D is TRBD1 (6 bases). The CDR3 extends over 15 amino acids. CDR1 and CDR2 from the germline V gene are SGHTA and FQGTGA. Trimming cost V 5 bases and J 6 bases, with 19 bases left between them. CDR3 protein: CASSTQGGGSAEAFF. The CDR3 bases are TGTGCCAGCAGCACACAGGGTGGAGGAAGCGCTGAAGCTTTCTTT.

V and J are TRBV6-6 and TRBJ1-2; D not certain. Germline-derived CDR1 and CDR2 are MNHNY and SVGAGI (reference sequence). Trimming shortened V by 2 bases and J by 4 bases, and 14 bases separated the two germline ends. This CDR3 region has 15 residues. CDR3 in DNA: TGTGCCAGCAGTTACCCTTTCACTGTTGGCTATGGCTACACCTTC. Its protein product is CASSYPFTVGYGYTF.

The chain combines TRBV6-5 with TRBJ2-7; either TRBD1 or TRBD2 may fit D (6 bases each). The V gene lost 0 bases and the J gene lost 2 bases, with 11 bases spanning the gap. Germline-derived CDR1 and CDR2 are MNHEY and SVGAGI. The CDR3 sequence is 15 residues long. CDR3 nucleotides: TGTGCCAGCAGTTACTCGTTTGGGGGGCCCTACGAGCAGTACTTC. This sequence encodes CASSYSFGGPYEQYF.

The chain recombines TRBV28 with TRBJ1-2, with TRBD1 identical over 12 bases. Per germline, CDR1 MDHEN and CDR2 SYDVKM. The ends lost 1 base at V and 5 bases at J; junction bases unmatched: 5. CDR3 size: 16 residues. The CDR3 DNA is TGTGCCAGCAGTTTATCGGGACAGGGGGCGCATTATGGCTACACCTTC. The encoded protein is CASSLSGQGAHYGYTF.

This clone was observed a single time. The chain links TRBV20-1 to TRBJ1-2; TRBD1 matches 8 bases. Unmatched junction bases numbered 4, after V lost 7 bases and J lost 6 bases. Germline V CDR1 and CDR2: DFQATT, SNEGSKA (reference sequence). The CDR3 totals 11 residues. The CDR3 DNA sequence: TGCAGTGTTCAGGGGGCGCATGGCTACACCTTC. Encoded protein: CSVQGAHGYTF.

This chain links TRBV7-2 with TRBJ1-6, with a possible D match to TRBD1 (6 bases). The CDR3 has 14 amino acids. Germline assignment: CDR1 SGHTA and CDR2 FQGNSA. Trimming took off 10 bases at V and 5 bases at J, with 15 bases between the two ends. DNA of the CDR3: TGTGCCATTCCAGGGGCCGACGATAATTCACCCCTCCACTTT. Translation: CAIPGADDNSPLHF.

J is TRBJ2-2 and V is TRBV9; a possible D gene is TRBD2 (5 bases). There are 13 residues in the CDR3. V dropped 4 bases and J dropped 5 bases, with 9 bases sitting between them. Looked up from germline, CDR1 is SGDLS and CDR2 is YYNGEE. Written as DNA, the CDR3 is TGTGCCAGCAGCTTCTCGGGGACCGGGGAGCTGTTTTTT. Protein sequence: CASSFSGTGELFF.

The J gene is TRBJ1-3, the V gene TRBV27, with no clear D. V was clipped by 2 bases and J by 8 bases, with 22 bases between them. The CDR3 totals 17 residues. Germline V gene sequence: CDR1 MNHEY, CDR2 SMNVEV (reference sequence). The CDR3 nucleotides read TGTGCCAGCAGTTTAATTCCCCCAGATTTGGGAGTGCACACCATATATTTT. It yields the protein CASSLIPPDLGVHTIYF.

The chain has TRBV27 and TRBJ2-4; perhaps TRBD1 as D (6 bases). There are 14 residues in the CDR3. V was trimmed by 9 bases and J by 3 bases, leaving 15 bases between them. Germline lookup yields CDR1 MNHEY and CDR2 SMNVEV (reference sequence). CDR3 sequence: CARSLRGVKNIQYF. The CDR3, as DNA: TGTGCCAGGTCACTCAGGGGCGTCAAAAACATTCAGTACTTC.

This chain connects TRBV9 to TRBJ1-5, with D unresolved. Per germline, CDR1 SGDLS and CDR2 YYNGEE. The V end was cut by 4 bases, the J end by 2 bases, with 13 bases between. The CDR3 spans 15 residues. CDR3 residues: CASSRRAEGNQPQHF. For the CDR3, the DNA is TGTGCCAGCAGCAGGCGGGCTGAGGGCAATCAGCCCCAGCATTTT.